The TCR beta chain described here comes from a study of blood T cell repertoires in COVID-19. Study at large: Sources were T cells, B-cell-depleted T cells, or PBMCs; the material itself was cDNA or gDNA.

Membership in each cohort depended on participant-reported clinical history. Cohort 3 recovery required two negative PCRs, clearance, or symptom resolution. Per the original methods: Amplifying reference gene primers gave estimates of nucleated cell counts. The table came from immunoSEQ multiplex PCR; TCRdb's copy has only in-frame clones and leaves some out. V and J calls and clone size are given by that table; D and trimming were obtained from the DNA. Altogether 250,000 to 350,000 clones are present, 87% being singletons, with the ten largest covering roughly 5.3%. A single count supports this clone. Sequenced sample: PBMCs or T cells enriched from blood (not recorded which). The sequence came from a woman aged 30 to 39 who had recovered from COVID-19.

CDR3 bases: TGTGCCAGCAGCCAAATGCCACCGGGACAGGGGATCATCGAGCAGTACTTC. The encoded protein is CASSQMPPGQGIIEQYF. The chain is built from TRBV28 and TRBJ2-7, with 10 positions matching TRBD1. The CDR3 totals 17 residues. From germline, CDR1 is MDHEN and CDR2 SYDVKM. V dropped 6 bases and J dropped 6; count of bases not matched to a gene: 17.